By its share, the clone carrying this T cell receptor (beta chain) is medium-sized. Its matching antigen is unknown. The sample carries other DNA sequences with the same CDR3. The data were obtained in a study of long-term antiretroviral therapy in people with HIV. Study-wide results and limits: Clones expanded before ART dominated the repertoire at all time points. Collection spanned 2004 to 2017; ART regimens may be less effective than current ones.

At least one PBMC sample before ART and at least two after were required. This CDR3 spans 14 amino acids. Germline V CDR1 and CDR2: LGHNA, YSLEER. Trimming pared 0 bases from V and 0 bases from J, leaving 4 bases between. With survey level as its setting, the immunoSEQ assay was v3.0. Sequenced by immunoSEQ multiplex PCR; TCRdb stores in-frame clones only, minus some. The table lists some 15,000 clones, 85% to 90% of them singletons. The V gene is TRBV4-3, the J gene TRBJ2-3, with D hard to call. The origin of this receptor is a man in his fifties or sixties with HIV. This material consisted of unsorted PBMCs, taken 6.9 years after starting antiretroviral therapy. The CDR3 loop reads CASSQDRSTDTQYF. The CDR3 coding sequence is TGCGCCAGCAGCCAAGATAGGAGCACAGATACGCAGTATTTT.